This T cell receptor (beta chain) comes out of a study of cytomegalovirus exposure and HLA in healthy donors. The CDR3 extends over 12 amino acids. CDR1 and CDR2 from the germline V gene are MNHEY and SVGAGI. Trimming took 7 bases from V and 7 from J; bases not matched to a gene: 6. Both 60 Vbeta primers and 13 Jbeta primers went into the PCR. Clones were read by immunoSEQ multiplex PCR, and TCRdb kept only the in-frame ones, dropping some. The sample includes about 120,000 clones, 75% to 85% of them seen just once. Study-level results: Rarity marked most TCR sequences, yet some public TCRs occurred in many donors.

A single count supports this clone. No antigen is known for it. The genes are TRBV6-5 and TRBJ1-2, with 7 bases identical to TRBD1. Input material: PBMCs. The receptor was derived from a woman aged 18-29 years in good health and CMV-seropositive. The chain's CDR3 is CASKRPGGGYTF. CDR3 bases: TGTGCCAGCAAGAGGCCAGGGGGTGGCTACACCTTC.